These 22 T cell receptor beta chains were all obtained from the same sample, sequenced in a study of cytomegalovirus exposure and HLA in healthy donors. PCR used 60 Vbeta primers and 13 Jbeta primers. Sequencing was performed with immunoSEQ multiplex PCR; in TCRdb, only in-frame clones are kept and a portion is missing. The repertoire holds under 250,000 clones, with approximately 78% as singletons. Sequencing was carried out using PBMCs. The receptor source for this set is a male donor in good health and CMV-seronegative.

The CDR3 DNA reads TGTGCCAGCAGCTTAGACGGCGGGAGGGGCCCAGATACGCAGTATTTT. Translation gives CASSLDGGRGPDTQYF. The genes are TRBV7-3 and TRBJ2-3, with 9 nucleotides matching TRBD2. From germline, CDR1 is SGHTA and CDR2 FQGTGA. Trimming removed 2 bases from V and 4 bases from J; junction bases left unmatched: 7. The CDR3 runs 16 residues.

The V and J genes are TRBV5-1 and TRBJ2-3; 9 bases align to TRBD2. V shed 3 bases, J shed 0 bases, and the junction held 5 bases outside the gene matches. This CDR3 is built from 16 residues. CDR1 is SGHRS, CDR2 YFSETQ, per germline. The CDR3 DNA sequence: TGCGCCAGCAGCTCGATTAGCGGGAGAAGCACAGATACGCAGTATTTT. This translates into CASSSISGRSTDTQYF.

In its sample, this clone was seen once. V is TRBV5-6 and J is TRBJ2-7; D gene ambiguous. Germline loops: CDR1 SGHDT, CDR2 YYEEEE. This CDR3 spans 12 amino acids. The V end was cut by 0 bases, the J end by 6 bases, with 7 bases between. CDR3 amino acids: CASSLGGSEQYF. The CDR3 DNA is TGTGCCAGCAGCTTGGGCGGCAGCGAGCAGTACTTC.

The CDR3 nucleotides are TGTGCCATCAGTGAGCGCTCGGGGAACACTGAAGCTTTCTTT. This encodes CAISERSGNTEAFF. V usage is TRBV10-3 and J usage is TRBJ1-1; no clear D gene. Trimming took off 2 bases at V and 1 base at J, with 8 bases between the two ends. This CDR3 is built from 14 residues. Germline CDR1 is ENHRY and CDR2 is SYGVKD.

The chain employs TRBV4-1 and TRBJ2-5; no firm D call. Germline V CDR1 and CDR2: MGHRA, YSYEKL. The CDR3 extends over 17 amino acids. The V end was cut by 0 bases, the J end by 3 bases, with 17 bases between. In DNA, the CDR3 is TGCGCCAGCAGCCAAGATAGAAGACAACTTATTAAAGAGACCCAGTACTTC. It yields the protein CASSQDRRQLIKETQYF.

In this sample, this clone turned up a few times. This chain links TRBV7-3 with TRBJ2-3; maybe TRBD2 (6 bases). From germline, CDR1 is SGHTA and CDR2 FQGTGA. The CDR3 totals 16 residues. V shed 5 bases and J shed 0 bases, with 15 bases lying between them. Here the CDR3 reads CASSPGTVRSTDTQYF. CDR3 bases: TGTGCCAGCAGCCCCGGGACTGTGCGAAGCACAGATACGCAGTATTTT.

The CDR3 DNA follows: TGTGCCATCACCATCGGAGGGACAGGGGATGGCTACACCTTC. Its translation: CAITIGGTGDGYTF. The genes are TRBV28 and TRBJ1-2, with 10 bases that match TRBD1. Germline values: CDR1 MDHEN, CDR2 SYDVKM. Losses at the gene ends were 10 bases for V and 6 bases for J; bases not matched to a gene: 11. This CDR3 is 14 amino acids long.

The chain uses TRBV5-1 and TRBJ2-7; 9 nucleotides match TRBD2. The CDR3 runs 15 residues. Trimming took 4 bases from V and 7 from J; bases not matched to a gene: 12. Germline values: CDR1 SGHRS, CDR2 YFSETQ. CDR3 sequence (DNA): TGCGCCAGCAGCGCTAAGCTAGCGGGGAGGAGAGAGCAGTACTTC. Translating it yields CASSAKLAGRREQYF.

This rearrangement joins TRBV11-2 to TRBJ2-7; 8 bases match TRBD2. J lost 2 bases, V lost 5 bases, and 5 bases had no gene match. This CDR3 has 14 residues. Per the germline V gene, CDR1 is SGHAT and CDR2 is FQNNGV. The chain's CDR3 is CASSLTSGAYEQYF. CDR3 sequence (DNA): TGTGCCAGCAGCCTTACTAGCGGAGCCTACGAGCAGTACTTC. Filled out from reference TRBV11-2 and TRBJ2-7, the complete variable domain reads EAGVAQSPRYKIIEKRQSVAFWCNPISGHATLYWYQQILGQGPKLLIQFQNNGVVDDSQLPKDRFSAERLKGVDSTLKIQPAKLEDSAVYLCASSLTSGAYEQYFGPGTRLTVT.

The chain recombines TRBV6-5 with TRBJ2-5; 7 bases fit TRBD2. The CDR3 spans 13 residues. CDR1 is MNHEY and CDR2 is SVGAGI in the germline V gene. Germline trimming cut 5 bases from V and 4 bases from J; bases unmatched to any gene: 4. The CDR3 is CASSPPGGETQYF. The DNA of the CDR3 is TGTGCCAGCAGTCCCCCGGGAGGAGAGACCCAGTACTTC.

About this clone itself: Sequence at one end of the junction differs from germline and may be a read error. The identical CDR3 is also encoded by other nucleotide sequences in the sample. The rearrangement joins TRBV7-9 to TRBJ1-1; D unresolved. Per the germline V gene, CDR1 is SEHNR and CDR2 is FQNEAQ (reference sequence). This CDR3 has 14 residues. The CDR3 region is CASSLIRRNTEAFF. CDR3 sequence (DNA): TGTGCCAGCAGCTTAATACGGAGGAACACTGAAGCCTTCTTT.

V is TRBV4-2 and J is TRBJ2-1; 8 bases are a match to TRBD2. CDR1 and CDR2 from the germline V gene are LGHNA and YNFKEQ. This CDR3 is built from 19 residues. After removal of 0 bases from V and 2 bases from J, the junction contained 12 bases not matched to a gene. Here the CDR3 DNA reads TGTGCCAGCAGCCAAGAGGATTGGGCGGGAGGAAGGGCCTACAATGAGCAGTTCTTC. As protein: CASSQEDWAGGRAYNEQFF.

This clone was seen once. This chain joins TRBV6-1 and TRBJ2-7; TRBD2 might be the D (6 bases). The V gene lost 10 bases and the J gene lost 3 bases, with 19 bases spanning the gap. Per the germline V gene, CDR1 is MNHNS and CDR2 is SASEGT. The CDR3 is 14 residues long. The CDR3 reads CATCPRGFYYEQYF. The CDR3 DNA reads TGTGCCACCTGTCCTCGGGGGTTCTACTACGAGCAGTACTTC.

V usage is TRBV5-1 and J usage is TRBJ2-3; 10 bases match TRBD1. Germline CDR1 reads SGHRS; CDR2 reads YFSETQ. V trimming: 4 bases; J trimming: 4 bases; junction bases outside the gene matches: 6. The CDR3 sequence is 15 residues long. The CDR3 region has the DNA TGCGCCAGCAGCACCGGGACAGGGGTCTCAGATACGCAGTATTTT. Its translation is CASSTGTGVSDTQYF.

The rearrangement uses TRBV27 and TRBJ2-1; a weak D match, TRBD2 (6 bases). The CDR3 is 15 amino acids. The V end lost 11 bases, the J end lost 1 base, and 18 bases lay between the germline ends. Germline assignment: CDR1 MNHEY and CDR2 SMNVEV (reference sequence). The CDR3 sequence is CAAGPGTSSYNEQFF. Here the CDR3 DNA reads TGTGCCGCGGGCCCCGGGACTTCATCCTACAATGAGCAGTTCTTC.

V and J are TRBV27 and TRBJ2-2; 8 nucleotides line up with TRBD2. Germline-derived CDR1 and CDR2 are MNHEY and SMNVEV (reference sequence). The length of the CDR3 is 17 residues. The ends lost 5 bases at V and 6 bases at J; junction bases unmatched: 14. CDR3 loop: CASSPRGSGRGPGELFF. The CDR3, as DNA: TGTGCCAGCAGTCCCCGCGGGAGCGGGAGAGGTCCCGGGGAGCTGTTTTTT.

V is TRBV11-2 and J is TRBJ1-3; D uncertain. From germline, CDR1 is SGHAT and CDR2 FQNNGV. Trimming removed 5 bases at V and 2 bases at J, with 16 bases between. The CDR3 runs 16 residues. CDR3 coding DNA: TGTGCCAGCAGCCCCCAGGCTTACGGGGCTGGAAACACCATATATTTT. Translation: CASSPQAYGAGNTIYF.

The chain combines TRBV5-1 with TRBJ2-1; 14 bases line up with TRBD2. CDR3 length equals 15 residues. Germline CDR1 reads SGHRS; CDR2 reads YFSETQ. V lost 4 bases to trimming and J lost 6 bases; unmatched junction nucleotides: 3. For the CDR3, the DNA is TGCGCCAGCAGCCCGGGACTAGCGGGAGTCAATGAGCAGTTCTTC. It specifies CASSPGLAGVNEQFF.

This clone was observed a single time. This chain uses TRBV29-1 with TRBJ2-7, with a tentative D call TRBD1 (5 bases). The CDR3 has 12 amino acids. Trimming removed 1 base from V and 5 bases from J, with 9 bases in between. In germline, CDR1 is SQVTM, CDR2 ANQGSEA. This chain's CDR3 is CSVEGRANEQYF. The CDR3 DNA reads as TGCAGCGTTGAAGGCAGGGCTAACGAGCAGTACTTC.

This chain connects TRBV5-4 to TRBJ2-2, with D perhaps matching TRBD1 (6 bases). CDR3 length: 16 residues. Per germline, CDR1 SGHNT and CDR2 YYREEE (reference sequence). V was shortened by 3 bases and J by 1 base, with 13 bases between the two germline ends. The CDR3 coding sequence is TGTGCCAGCAGCTCCCGGGACACCGAGAACACCGGGGAGCTGTTTTTT. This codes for CASSSRDTENTGELFF.

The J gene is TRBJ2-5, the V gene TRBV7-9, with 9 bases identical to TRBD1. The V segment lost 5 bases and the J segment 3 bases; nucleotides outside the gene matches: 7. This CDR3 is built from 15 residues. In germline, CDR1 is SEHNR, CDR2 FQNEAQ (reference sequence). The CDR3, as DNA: TGTGCCAGCAGCCCACGGACAGGGGCAGAAGAGACCCAGTACTTC. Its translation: CASSPRTGAEETQYF.

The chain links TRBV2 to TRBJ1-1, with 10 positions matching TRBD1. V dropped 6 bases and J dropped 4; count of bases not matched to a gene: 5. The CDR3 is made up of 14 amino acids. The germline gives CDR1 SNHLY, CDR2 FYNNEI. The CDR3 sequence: CASRGTGEGTEAFF. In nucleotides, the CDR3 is TGTGCCAGCAGGGGGACAGGGGAGGGCACTGAAGCTTTCTTT.